This TCR beta chain was identified in a study of PD-L1 blockade in urothelial cancer (dated by TCRdb to about 2017). Notes on the research overall: Therapy was started in about 2014 for all patients, and atezolizumab 1,200 mg was administered intravenously every 3 weeks. In the same patients, pretreatment tumors underwent whole exome sequencing and RNA sequencing in addition to TCR sequencing. Progression-free survival longer than 6 months counted as durable clinical benefit, and TCR features were additionally tested against both progression-free and overall survival. Blood samples were analyzed at 3 weeks after treatment start (second dose) and at 6 weeks after treatment start. Patients had an ECOG performance status of 0 or 1 and had received between 0 and 3 prior chemotherapy regimens. Durable clinical benefit was achieved by nine patients but not by the remaining 20. Pretreatment blood TCR-seq was available for 30 or so patients, at least one posttreatment blood collection was obtained for about 25 patients, and tumor TCR-seq was available for about 25 patients. The study was an exploratory multi-omic analysis of somatic, immune and clinical correlates of response to PD-L1 blockade with atezolizumab in urothelial cancer. Pretreatment tumor samples and matched peripheral blood, collected serially before and after atezolizumab treatment, underwent TCR sequencing. Blood samples gave a median of 141,255 T cells and roughly 83,000 unique TCRs, with a median clonality of approximately 0.078. About 90% of the roughly 29 patients were males with bladder-origin urothelial cancer, and about 65% of the roughly 29 reported a prior smoking history. The full study reports these points: Improved progression-free and overall survival was associated with having pretreatment peripheral blood TCR clonality below the median. Because the sample size was small (n of about 31) and many of the analyses were exploratory, the results are meant to be hypothesis-generating. Among patients with durable benefit, tumor-associated TCR clones showed greater expansion in peripheral blood 3 weeks after treatment started (n of about 20, p = 0.022).

Synthetic TCR analog templates were spiked into each PCR so that absolute template abundance could be estimated from read counts. The immunoSEQ assay used bias-controlled V and J gene primers to amplify TCRbeta CDR3 regions from genomic DNA. Sequencing of rearranged TCRbeta segments was performed at approximately 20X coverage. The study's own analysis went as follows. Clustering was used to correct sequencing errors, and CDR3s were annotated against IMGT to assign V, D and J genes. Downstream analyses used only productive TCRbeta rearrangements, leaving out any out-of-frame or stop-codon sequences. To compute clonality, Shannon entropy was normalized by the log of the number of unique productive sequences and then subtracted from one. Clones differing between time points or between blood and tumor were identified by Fisher's exact test with Benjamini-Hochberg correction at adjusted p below 0.01. As stored in TCRdb, this immuneACCESS dataset retains in-frame rearrangements with V and J assigned. A fraction of the clones does not appear; measured against another copy, unresolved V genes explain less than half of the discrepancy, and the remainder lacks a known reason. That table is the source of V, J and clone size, and D and trimming were worked out from the DNA. The sample includes just under 65,000 clones, with approximately 75% observed a single time. 1.5% to 2% of the sample rests with the top ten.

With respect to this clone: Its specific antigen is unknown. Base qualities are not provided; no much larger clone lies one nucleotide away.

From the germline V gene, CDR1 is MDHEN and CDR2 is SYDVKM. V is cut by 0 bases and J by 2 bases, and the space between the germline ends is 11 bases. Inclusive of the bounding cysteine and phenylalanine, the CDR3 is 16 residues long. CDR3 DNA is the only sequence kept; it has 48 bases, read in frame from the first base. The sample's time point label, in plain terms: pretreatment peripheral blood. The cohort comprised about 30 patients with locally advanced or metastatic urothelial carcinoma treated at Memorial Sloan Kettering on a trial protocol. Peripheral blood mononuclear cells were collected pretreatment and during treatment, with between 1 and 8 total time points obtained per patient. The Qiagen DNeasy Blood extraction kit was used to purify genomic DNA from total PBMCs and tumor samples. Collected pretreatment and during treatment, PBMCs were isolated and stored as previously described.

The rearrangement combines TRBV28 with TRBJ1-5, with the D segment identity uncertain. The sample consisted of PBMCs, taken around atezolizumab (anti-PD-L1) treatment. This TCR was sampled from a man aged 65 to 79 with urothelial cancer. The CDR3 sequence is CASSLWGGVGNQPQHF. In nucleotides, the sequence is TGTGCCAGCAGTTTATGGGGCGGGGTAGGCAATCAGCCCCAGCATTTT.